This TCR beta chain was captured in a study of technical replicates of blood from a handful of donors. This clone was detected only once. Sequencing was performed with immunoSEQ multiplex PCR; in TCRdb, only in-frame clones are kept and a portion is missing. The data show about 57,000 clones, with around 84% seen just once and 5.1% held by the top ten. The CDR3 totals 14 residues. Trimming removed 4 bases from V and 4 bases from J; junction bases left unmatched: 4. In germline, CDR1 is SGHRS, CDR2 YFSETQ. Sample: PBMCs. This receptor was obtained from a human donor in good health. Some clones in this sample may be carry-over from other donors' samples. The V gene is TRBV5-1, the J gene TRBJ1-3; TRBD1 matches at 8 bases. CDR3 sequence: CASSGGTGGNTIYF. The CDR3 bases are TGCGCCAGCAGCGGCGGGACAGGAGGAAACACCATATATTTT.